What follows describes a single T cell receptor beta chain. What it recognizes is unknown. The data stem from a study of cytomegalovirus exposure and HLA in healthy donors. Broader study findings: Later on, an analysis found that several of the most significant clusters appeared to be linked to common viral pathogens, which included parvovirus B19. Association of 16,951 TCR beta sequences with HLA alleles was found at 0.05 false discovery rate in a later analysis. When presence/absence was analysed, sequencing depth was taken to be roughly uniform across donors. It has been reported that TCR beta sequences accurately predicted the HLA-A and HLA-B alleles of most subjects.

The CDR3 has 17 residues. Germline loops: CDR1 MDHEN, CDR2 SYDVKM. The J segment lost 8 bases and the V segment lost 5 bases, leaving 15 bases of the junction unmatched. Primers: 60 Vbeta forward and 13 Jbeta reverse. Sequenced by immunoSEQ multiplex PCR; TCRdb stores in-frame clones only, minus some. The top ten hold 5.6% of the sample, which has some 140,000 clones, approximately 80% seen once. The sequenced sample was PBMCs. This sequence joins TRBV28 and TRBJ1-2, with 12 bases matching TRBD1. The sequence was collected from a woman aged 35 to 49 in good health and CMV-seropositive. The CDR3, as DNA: TGTGCCAGCAGTCCTACCGGGACAGGGGGCATAGGGAAAGGCTACACCTTC. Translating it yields CASSPTGTGGIGKGYTF.